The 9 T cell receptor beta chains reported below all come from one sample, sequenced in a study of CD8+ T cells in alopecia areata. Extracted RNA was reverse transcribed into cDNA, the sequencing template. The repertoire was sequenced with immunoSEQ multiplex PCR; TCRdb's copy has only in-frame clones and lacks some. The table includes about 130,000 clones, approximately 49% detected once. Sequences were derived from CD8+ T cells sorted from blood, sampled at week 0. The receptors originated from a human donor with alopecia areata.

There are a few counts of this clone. CDR3 coding DNA: TGTGCCAGCAGCTTAGCCAGGGGCCCAGATACGCAGTATTTT. Amino acid sequence: CASSLARGPDTQYF. The gene calls are TRBV13 and TRBJ2-3; possible D gene TRBD1, 6 bases. V was clipped by 1 base and J by 4 bases, with 9 bases between them. The CDR3 sequence is 14 residues long. From germline, CDR1 is PRHDT and CDR2 FYEKMQ (reference sequence).

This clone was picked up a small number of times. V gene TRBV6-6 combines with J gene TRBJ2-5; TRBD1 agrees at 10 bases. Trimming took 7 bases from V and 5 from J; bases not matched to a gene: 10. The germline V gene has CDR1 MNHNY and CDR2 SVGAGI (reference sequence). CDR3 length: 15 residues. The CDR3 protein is CASTQGTGERETQYF. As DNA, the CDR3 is TGTGCCAGCACCCAAGGGACAGGGGAAAGGGAGACCCAGTACTTC.

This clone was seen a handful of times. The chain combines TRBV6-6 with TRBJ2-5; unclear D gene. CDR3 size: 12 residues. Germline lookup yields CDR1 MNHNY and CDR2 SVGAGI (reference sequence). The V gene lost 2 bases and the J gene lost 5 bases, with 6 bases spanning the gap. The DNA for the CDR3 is TGTGCCAGCAGTTACGACTGGGAGACCCAGTACTTC. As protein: CASSYDWETQYF.

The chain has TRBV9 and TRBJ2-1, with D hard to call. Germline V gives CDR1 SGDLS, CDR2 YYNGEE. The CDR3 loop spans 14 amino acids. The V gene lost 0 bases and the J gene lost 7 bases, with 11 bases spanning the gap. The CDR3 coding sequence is TGTGCCAGCAGCGTAGTAGGACGAGCGAATGAGCAGTTCTTC. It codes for CASSVVGRANEQFF.

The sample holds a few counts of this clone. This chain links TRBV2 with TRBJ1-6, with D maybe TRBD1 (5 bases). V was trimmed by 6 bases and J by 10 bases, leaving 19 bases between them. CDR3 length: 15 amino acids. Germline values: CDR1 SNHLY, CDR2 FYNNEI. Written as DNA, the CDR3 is TGTGCCAGCAGGGTGGGGCTAGGGACTTCCTCACCCCTCCACTTT. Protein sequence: CASRVGLGTSSPLHF.

The DNA for the CDR3 is TGTGCCAGCAGTTCACAGGGGGACGGTCAGCCCCAGCATTTT. It encodes CASSSQGDGQPQHF. V is TRBV27 and J is TRBJ1-5, with 8 positions matching TRBD1. CDR1 and CDR2 (germline): MNHEY, SMNVEV (reference sequence). The ends lost 4 bases at V and 6 bases at J; junction bases unmatched: 5. The CDR3 runs to 14 residues.

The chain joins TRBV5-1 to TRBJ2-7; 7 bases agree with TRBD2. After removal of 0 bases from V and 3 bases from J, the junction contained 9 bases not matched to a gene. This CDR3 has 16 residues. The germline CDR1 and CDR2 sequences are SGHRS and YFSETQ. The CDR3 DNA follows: TGCGCCAGCAGCTTGGATGGGGAGGGGACGGACTACGAGCAGTACTTC. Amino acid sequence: CASSLDGEGTDYEQYF.

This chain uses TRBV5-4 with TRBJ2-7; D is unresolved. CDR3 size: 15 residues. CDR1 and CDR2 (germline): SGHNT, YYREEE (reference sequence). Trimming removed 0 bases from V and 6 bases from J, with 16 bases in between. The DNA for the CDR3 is TGTGCCAGCAGCTTGGCAGGAGAGAAGGGTCGCGAGCAGTACTTC. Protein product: CASSLAGEKGREQYF.

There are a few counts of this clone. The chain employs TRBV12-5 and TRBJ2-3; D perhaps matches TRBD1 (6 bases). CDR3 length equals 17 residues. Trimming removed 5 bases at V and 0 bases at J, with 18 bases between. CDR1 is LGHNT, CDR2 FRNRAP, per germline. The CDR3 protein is CASGRTASPKSTDTQYF. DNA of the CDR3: TGTGCTAGTGGTCGGACAGCGAGCCCCAAAAGCACAGATACGCAGTATTTT.